The 24 T cell receptor beta chains below come from one sample, sequenced in a study of blood T cell repertoires in COVID-19. The method was immunoSEQ multiplex PCR; TCRdb's version includes in-frame clones alone and lacks a portion of them. The sample gives 180,000 or so clones, approximately 81% of which show up once; about 20% is in the top ten. Sample: peripheral blood. The receptors were sampled from a person aged 65-85 years with COVID-19, enrolled during active disease.

The chain recombines TRBV5-8 with TRBJ1-3; TRBD1 matches at 7 bases. Germline loops: CDR1 SGHTS, CDR2 YDEGEE. This CDR3 contains 16 residues. The V segment lost 1 base and the J segment 0 bases; nucleotides outside the gene matches: 4. DNA of the CDR3: TGTGCCAGCAGCTTGACAGGGGATTCCTCTGGAAACACCATATATTTT. Translated, it gives CASSLTGDSSGNTIYF.

This clone appeared a single time. J is TRBJ1-4 and V is TRBV4-3, with 8 bases identical to TRBD1. This CDR3 has 17 amino acids. CDR1 and CDR2 (germline): LGHNA, YSLEER. The V gene end was trimmed by 4 bases and the J gene end by 0 bases; junction bases not matched to a gene: 7. The CDR3 region has the DNA TGCGCCAGCAGCCCTCAGCCGGGACAGGCAACTAATGAAAAACTGTTTTTT. This encodes CASSPQPGQATNEKLFF.

This chain connects TRBV19 to TRBJ1-5, with 11 bases identical to TRBD1. Germline lookup yields CDR1 LNHDA and CDR2 SQIVND (reference sequence). Trimming cost V 5 bases and J 6 bases; bases outside gene matches: 6. The length of the CDR3 is 15 residues. CDR3 protein: CASSVGTGGFQPQHF. CDR3 DNA sequence: TGTGCCAGTAGTGTAGGGACAGGGGGTTTTCAGCCCCAGCATTTT.

V and J are TRBV3-1 (or the pseudogene TRBV3-2) and TRBJ1-2; TRBD1 matches 7 bases. The CDR3 totals 20 residues. Germline loops: CDR1 LGHDT, CDR2 YNNKEL (reference sequence). The junction had 19 bases not matched to a gene; V was cut back by 1 base and J by 2 bases. The CDR3 region has the DNA TGTGCCAGCAGCCAAGCGACACCAATAAAGCCGGGACAGATAAACTATGGCTACACCTTC. This translates into CASSQATPIKPGQINYGYTF.

The rearrangement uses TRBV27 and TRBJ2-1; TRBD2 matches 7 bases. The CDR3 is 14 amino acids. With 6 bases clipped from V and 5 bases from J, the junction kept 7 bases outside the gene matches. The germline V gene encodes CDR1 MNHEY and CDR2 SMNVEV (reference sequence). CDR3 bases: TGTGCCAGCAGCCCGGGACTAACCGACAATGAGCAGTTCTTC. Encoded protein: CASSPGLTDNEQFF.

The chain is built from TRBV25-1 and TRBJ2-2, with D maybe TRBD2 (6 bases). CDR1 MGHDK and CDR2 SYGVNS come from the germline V gene. This CDR3 region has 15 residues. Trimming stripped 6 bases from V and 7 bases from J, with 18 bases between. The CDR3 spells CASSEGTLRHGELFF. The CDR3 DNA reads TGTGCCAGCAGCGAAGGGACTCTCCGGCACGGGGAGCTGTTTTTT.

J is TRBJ2-3 and V is TRBV4-3; TRBD2 matches at 10 bases. CDR1 and CDR2 from the germline V gene are LGHNA and YSLEER. V shed 2 bases and J 5 bases; nucleotides not matched to a gene: 10. This CDR3 has 17 amino acids. Written as DNA, the CDR3 is TGCGCCAGCAGCCAAAGAGCTAGCGGGGGCAAGGTAGATACGCAGTATTTT. Amino acids: CASSQRASGGKVDTQYF.

Written as DNA, the CDR3 is TGTGCCATCTCGTCTAGCGGGGAAGATTTTCAAGAGACCCAGTACTTC. It translates to CAISSSGEDFQETQYF. J is TRBJ2-5 and V is TRBV10-3; 9 positions match TRBD2. Losses at the gene ends were 8 bases for V and 2 bases for J; bases not matched to a gene: 12. In germline, CDR1 is ENHRY, CDR2 SYGVKD. The CDR3 spans 16 residues.

The chain employs TRBV2 and TRBJ1-4, with 7 bases matching TRBD1. Trimming at V came to 6 bases and at J to 0 bases, leaving 4 bases not matched to a gene. The CDR3 sequence is 15 residues long. The germline CDR1 and CDR2 sequences are SNHLY and FYNNEI. CDR3 DNA sequence: TGTGCCAGCAGCGAAACAGGGGCAACTAATGAAAAACTGTTTTTT. Protein product: CASSETGATNEKLFF.

The chain has TRBV18 and TRBJ2-4, with D maybe TRBD1 (6 bases). CDR1 KGHSH and CDR2 LQKENI come from the germline V gene. V lost 3 bases and J 5 bases, leaving 14 bases between the germline ends. This CDR3 spans 15 amino acids. This CDR3 is CASSPSQGFENIQYF. CDR3 sequence (DNA): TGTGCCAGCTCACCCTCACAGGGTTTCGAAAACATTCAGTACTTC.

The rearrangement uses TRBV19 and TRBJ2-2; the match to TRBD1 covers 9 bases. CDR1 is LNHDA and CDR2 is SQIVND in the germline V gene (reference sequence). CDR3 size: 18 residues. After removal of 1 base from V and 3 bases from J, the junction contained 9 bases not matched to a gene. CDR3 DNA sequence: TGTGCCAGTAGTATAGGAATCCAATGGACAGGGGACACCGGGGAGCTGTTTTTT. This gives the protein CASSIGIQWTGDTGELFF.

The gene calls are TRBV6-2 or TRBV6-3 and TRBJ1-5, with TRBD1 as a possible D gene (5 bases). Germline V gives CDR1 MNHEY, CDR2 SVGEGT. Deletions cut 0 bases from V and 6 bases from J, with 18 bases between. The CDR3 has 17 residues. CDR3 loop: CASSYSIAGFGGQPQHF. CDR3 nucleotides: TGTGCCAGCAGTTACTCGATCGCGGGATTCGGGGGTCAGCCCCAGCATTTT.

The CDR3 DNA follows: TGTGCCAGCAGCCAAGATATTGGCGGGAGCCCCACAGATACGCAGTATTTT. It specifies CASSQDIGGSPTDTQYF. The chain is built from TRBV14 and TRBJ2-3; TRBD2 matches 7 bases. Trimming at V came to 0 bases and at J to 2 bases, leaving 8 bases not matched to a gene. The CDR3 contains 17 residues. CDR1 is SGHDN and CDR2 is FVKESK in the germline V gene.

V and J are TRBV28 and TRBJ2-5; a weak D match, TRBD1 (6 bases). V was shortened by 1 base and J by 2 bases, with 8 bases between the two germline ends. In germline, CDR1 is MDHEN, CDR2 SYDVKM. The CDR3 is 14 amino acids. Here the CDR3 reads CASSLSGQQETQYF. CDR3 DNA: TGTGCCAGCAGTTTATCCGGACAGCAAGAGACCCAGTACTTC.

This chain links TRBV19 with TRBJ2-1, with 8 positions matching TRBD2. Unmatched junction bases numbered 1, after V lost 3 bases and J lost 0 bases. The CDR3 extends over 15 amino acids. The germline V gene encodes CDR1 LNHDA and CDR2 SQIVND (reference sequence). The CDR3 protein is CASSIAGGSYNEQFF. DNA of the CDR3: TGTGCCAGTAGTATCGCGGGGGGCTCCTACAATGAGCAGTTCTTC. Complete variable domain (other parts from reference TRBV19 and TRBJ2-1): DGGITQSPKYLFRKEGQNVTLSCEQNLNHDAMYWYRQDPGQGLRLIYYSQIVNDFQKGDIAEGYSVSREKKESFPLTVTSAQKNPTAFYLCASSIAGGSYNEQFFGPGTRLTVL.

The V gene is TRBV27, the J gene TRBJ1-2; the D is unclear. There are 13 residues in the CDR3. The germline V gene has CDR1 MNHEY and CDR2 SMNVEV (reference sequence). Trimming removed 7 bases at V and 0 bases at J, with 9 bases between. CDR3 bases: TGTGCCAGCACGACGGCGGCTAACTATGGCTACACCTTC. Translation: CASTTAANYGYTF.

The chain joins TRBV14 to TRBJ2-2; TRBD2 aligns across 9 bases. Germline trimming cut 6 bases from V and 4 bases from J; bases unmatched to any gene: 0. CDR1 SGHDN and CDR2 FVKESK come from the germline V gene. The CDR3 is 13 residues long. The CDR3 region has the DNA TGTGCCAGCAGAGCGGGAGGCACCGGGGAGCTGTTTTTT. Amino acid sequence: CASRAGGTGELFF.

The gene calls are TRBV12-3 or TRBV12-4 and TRBJ2-7; possible D gene TRBD2, 6 bases. The V end was cut by 6 bases, the J end by 1 base, with 7 bases between. The CDR3 extends over 12 amino acids. The CDR3 is CASRGGSYEQYF. CDR3 DNA sequence: TGTGCCAGCAGGGGGGGATCCTACGAGCAGTACTTC.

This rearrangement joins TRBV6-5 to TRBJ2-5, with D perhaps matching TRBD2 (5 bases). CDR1 is MNHEY and CDR2 is SVGAGI in the germline V gene. Trimming took off 5 bases at V and 5 bases at J, with 18 bases between the two ends. The CDR3 is made up of 15 amino acids. As DNA, the CDR3 is TGTGCCAGCAGTCCGCGTCCCTTTGCGGGCGAGACCCAGTACTTC. It codes for CASSPRPFAGETQYF.

The chain is built from TRBV18 and TRBJ2-7; 8 nucleotides align to TRBD2. In germline, CDR1 is KGHSH, CDR2 LQKENI. The length of the CDR3 is 16 residues. V trimming: 6 bases; J trimming: 2 bases; junction bases outside the gene matches: 12. CDR3 in DNA: TGTGCCAGCTCCCGACTAAGCGGGAGCGCTCCCTACGAGCAGTACTTC. Protein product: CASSRLSGSAPYEQYF.

The chain has TRBV29-1 and TRBJ2-2; unclear D gene. Between the trimmed V and J ends, which lost 3 bases and 0 bases, there was a span of 5 bases. The CDR3 sequence is 13 residues long. Germline CDR1 is SQVTM and CDR2 is ANQGSEA. The CDR3 region has the DNA TGCAGCGTTGAGGAGACGAACACCGGGGAGCTGTTTTTT. It is translated as CSVEETNTGELFF.

The chain uses TRBV6-2 or TRBV6-3 and TRBJ2-4; tentatively, D is TRBD2 (7 bases). Germline CDR1 reads MNHEY; CDR2 reads SVGEGT. The V end was cut by 5 bases, the J end by 9 bases, with 20 bases between. This CDR3 is 15 amino acids long. CDR3 residues: CASSRLGAGHSIQYF. The CDR3 DNA reads as TGTGCCAGCAGTCGCCTTGGAGCGGGACATAGCATTCAGTACTTC.

J is TRBJ1-1 and V is TRBV28; TRBD1 might be the D (6 bases). The CDR3 totals 15 residues. CDR1 is MDHEN, CDR2 SYDVKM, per germline. The ends were cut back, 5 bases at V and 2 bases at J, with 15 bases in the middle. The CDR3 bases are TGTGCCAGCAGTCCGGTGACAGGACATAACACTGAAGCTTTCTTT. It translates to CASSPVTGHNTEAFF.

The rearrangement joins TRBV9 to TRBJ1-4, with D possibly TRBD1 on 5 matching bases. Between the trimmed V and J ends, which lost 2 bases and 6 bases, there was a span of 14 bases. This CDR3 comprises 15 residues. CDR1 and CDR2 from the germline V gene are SGDLS and YYNGEE. The CDR3 spells CASSVSWSRDEKLFF. In DNA form, the CDR3 reads TGTGCCAGCAGCGTTTCCTGGTCCAGGGATGAAAAACTGTTTTTT.